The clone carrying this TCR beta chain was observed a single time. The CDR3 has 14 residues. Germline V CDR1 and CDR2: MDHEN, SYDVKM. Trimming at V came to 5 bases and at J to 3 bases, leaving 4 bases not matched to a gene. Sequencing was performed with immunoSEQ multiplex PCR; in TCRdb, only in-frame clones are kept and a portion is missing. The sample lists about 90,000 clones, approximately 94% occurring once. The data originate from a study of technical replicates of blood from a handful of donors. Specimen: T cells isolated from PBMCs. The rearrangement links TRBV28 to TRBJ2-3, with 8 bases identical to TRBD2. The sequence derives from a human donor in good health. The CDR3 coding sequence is TGTGCCAGCAGTGGGACTAGAATAACAGATACGCAGTATTTT. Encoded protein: CASSGTRITDTQYF.